The sequence of this TCR beta chain was determined in a study of read filtering for tumor transcriptome and immune sequencing. In the study overall: Patients were 17 male and roughly 15 female, mean age 65.9 years, range about 47 to 85. Study-wide points: This fraction held mixed bone marrow immune cells after CD138-negative sorting. Compared with RNA-seq, IR-seq gave much higher clonotype depth and reliability.

The library was built from roughly 400 ng RNA with molecular barcoded adaptors for alpha/delta and beta/gamma chains. TCRdb reprocessed the reads with MiXCR, giving one entry per CDR3 protein. The sample lists about 47,000 distinct CDR3 sequences, approximately 12% occurring once. The CDR3 is 16 residues long. Per the germline V gene, CDR1 is SGHVS and CDR2 is FNYEAQ. Remarks on this clonotype: Its antigen is still unknown. A read error may produce the germline difference seen at one junction end.

The sample comprised a population of CD138-negative cells sorted from bone marrow. The chain links TRBV7-6 to TRBJ2-1; 9 bases match TRBD1. The receptor's source is a donor at least 40 years old with multiple myeloma. CDR3 sequence (DNA): TGCGCCGGCAGCACCCGGGACAGGGTTTCCTACAATGAGCAGTTCTTC. Protein product: CAGSTRDRVSYNEQFF.